These T cell receptor beta chains were read from a single sample in a study of CD8 T cells in Susac syndrome. TCRdb re-analysed the immunoSEQ multiplex PCR reads in MiXCR, keeping a single row per CDR3 protein. The table lists 77,000 or so distinct CDR3 sequences, just over 90% of them singletons, with around 0.52% in the top ten. Sequences were obtained from CD4+ T cells from PBMCs. The origin of the receptors is a human donor with Susac syndrome. Each CDR3 is given with its conserved first and last residue. D genes are given only for firm matches. A row's size may be missing; if present it is once, few, many or a size class.

CDR3 length: 15; clone size: NA; V gene: TRBV7-2; J gene: TRBJ2-5; D gene: NA; CDR3 DNA: TGTGCCAGCAGCTCGATGACAGGATACCAAGAGACCCAGTACTTC; CDR3 protein: CASSSMTGYQETQYF
CDR3 length: 15; clone size: NA; V gene: TRBV12-3/TRBV12-4; J gene: TRBJ1-5; D gene: TRBD1; CDR3 DNA: TGTGCCAGCAGTTTAGGAGGGACAGGGATTAAGCCCCAGCATTTT; CDR3 protein: CASSLGGTGIKPQHF
CDR3 length: 13; clone size: NA; V gene: TRBV7-2; J gene: TRBJ1-1; D gene: NA; CDR3 DNA: TGTGCCAGCAGCCGACAGTCCCTCACTGAAGCTTTCTTT; CDR3 protein: CASSRQSLTEAFF
CDR3 length: 14; clone size: few; V gene: TRBV3-1; J gene: TRBJ2-6; D gene: NA; CDR3 DNA: TGTGCCAGCAGCCAAGGTGCAGGGGCCAACGTCCTGACTTTC; CDR3 protein: CASSQGAGANVLTF
CDR3 length: 16; clone size: NA; V gene: TRBV19; J gene: TRBJ2-1; D gene: TRBD2; CDR3 DNA: TGTGCCAGTAGTATGGGACTAGCGAGCTCCTACAATGAGCAGTTCTTC; CDR3 protein: CASSMGLASSYNEQFF
CDR3 length: 14; clone size: NA; V gene: TRBV6-1; J gene: TRBJ1-5; D gene: NA; CDR3 DNA: TGTGCCAGCAGTACACGGGGGGTAAATCAGCCCCAGCATTTT; CDR3 protein: CASSTRGVNQPQHF
CDR3 length: 15; clone size: NA; V gene: TRBV28; J gene: TRBJ2-7; D gene: NA; CDR3 DNA: TGTGCCAGCAGTTGGAGTGGGACACGAGTCTACGAGCAGTACTTC; CDR3 protein: CASSWSGTRVYEQYF
CDR3 length: 19; clone size: NA; V gene: TRBV9; J gene: TRBJ2-3; D gene: TRBD1; CDR3 DNA: TGTGCCAGCAGCGTAGGGCGGGGTGGACAGGGCTTTATCACAGATACGCAGTATTTT; CDR3 protein: CASSVGRGGQGFITDTQYF
CDR3 length: 16; clone size: NA; V gene: TRBV10-3; J gene: TRBJ2-5; D gene: NA; CDR3 DNA: TGTGCCATCAGTGAGTCCACCTGGAGCGGTGCCGAGACCCAGTACTTC; CDR3 protein: CAISESTWSGAETQYF
CDR3 length: 12; clone size: NA; V gene: TRBV9; J gene: TRBJ1-1; D gene: NA; CDR3 DNA: TGTGCCAGCAACGAAGGGGGCACTGAAGCTTTCTTT; CDR3 protein: CASNEGGTEAFF
CDR3 length: 15; clone size: NA; V gene: TRBV5-1; J gene: TRBJ2-1; D gene: NA; CDR3 DNA: TGCGCCAGCAGCGTCGCGGGACTGGGCGGGAATGAGCAGTTCTTC; CDR3 protein: CASSVAGLGGNEQFF
CDR3 length: 13; clone size: NA; V gene: TRBV10-3; J gene: TRBJ2-7; D gene: NA; CDR3 DNA: TGTGCCATCAGAACGGGTAGCTCCTACGAGCAGTACTTC; CDR3 protein: CAIRTGSSYEQYF
CDR3 length: 11; clone size: once; V gene: TRBV28; J gene: TRBJ2-7; D gene: NA; CDR3 DNA: TGTGCCACCCAAATTCGTGTCGAGCAGTACTTC; CDR3 protein: CATQIRVEQYF
CDR3 length: 13; clone size: NA; V gene: TRBV12-3/TRBV12-4; J gene: TRBJ1-5; D gene: NA; CDR3 DNA: TGTGCCAGCAGTTTTGCGGTTGGTCAGCCCCAGCATTTT; CDR3 protein: CASSFAVGQPQHF
CDR3 length: 15; clone size: NA; V gene: TRBV25-1; J gene: TRBJ2-3; D gene: NA; CDR3 DNA: TGTGCCAGCAGTGAGTTAAAGGGATGGATCGATACGCAGTATTTT; CDR3 protein: CASSELKGWIDTQYF
CDR3 length: 13; clone size: NA; V gene: TRBV20-1; J gene: TRBJ1-5; D gene: NA; CDR3 DNA: TGCAGTGCTAGAGAAGACGTAGTTCAGCCCCAGCATTTT; CDR3 protein: CSAREDVVQPQHF
CDR3 length: 14; clone size: NA; V gene: TRBV29-1; J gene: TRBJ1-1; D gene: NA; CDR3 DNA: TGCAGCGTGGTACAGGCCCCAGCTCGTACTGAAGCTTTCTTT; CDR3 protein: CSVVQAPARTEAFF
CDR3 length: 16; clone size: NA; V gene: TRBV3-1; J gene: TRBJ2-1; D gene: NA; CDR3 DNA: TGTGCCAGCAGCCAAGGGGGGGGGCGAAGTAGCAATGAGCAGTTCTTC; CDR3 protein: CASSQGGGRSSNEQFF
CDR3 length: 16; clone size: NA; V gene: TRBV19; J gene: TRBJ2-2; D gene: NA; CDR3 DNA: TGTGCCAGCCATATAGGGATAGGAGCTAACACCGGGGAGCTGTTTTTT; CDR3 protein: CASHIGIGANTGELFF
CDR3 length: 13; clone size: NA; V gene: TRBV3-1; J gene: TRBJ2-5; D gene: NA; CDR3 DNA: TGTGCCGGCAGCCAAGACGATGCTGAGACCCAGTACTTC; CDR3 protein: CAGSQDDAETQYF
CDR3 length: 12; clone size: NA; V gene: TRBV7-2; J gene: TRBJ2-1; D gene: NA; CDR3 DNA: TGTGCCAGCAGCTTAGTACGGGATGAGCAGTTCTTC; CDR3 protein: CASSLVRDEQFF
CDR3 length: 15; clone size: NA; V gene: TRBV7-9; J gene: TRBJ2-1; D gene: TRBD2; CDR3 DNA: TGTGCCAGCAGCCAAGGGTCTAGCGGGAGTCATGAGCAGTTCTTC; CDR3 protein: CASSQGSSGSHEQFF
CDR3 length: 16; clone size: NA; V gene: TRBV24-1; J gene: TRBJ2-1; D gene: TRBD1; CDR3 DNA: TGTGCCACCAGTGAGCCCGGGACAGGGCGGGCCAATGAGCAGTTCTTC; CDR3 protein: CATSEPGTGRANEQFF